A selection of T cell receptor beta chains follows, all from one sample in a study of cytomegalovirus exposure and HLA in healthy donors. The table came from immunoSEQ multiplex PCR; TCRdb's copy has only in-frame clones and leaves some out. The sample contains some 45,000 clones, about three quarters of which appear only once. The source material was PBMCs. The receptor source for this set is a woman in her twenties or thirties in good health and CMV-seronegative. Each CDR3 is given with its conserved first and last residue. The order of the fields is J gene, clone size, V gene, D gene, CDR3 protein, CDR3 DNA. D genes are given only for firm matches. Expanded clones are given a class, and other clones once, few, many or no size at all.

TRBJ2-1,NA,TRBV7-2,TRBD2,CASSLGGGAGVVNEQFF,TGTGCCAGCAGCTTAGGGGGTGGGGCGGGAGTTGTGAATGAGCAGTTCTTC
TRBJ2-7,few,TRBV27,TRBD2,CASRASGEYEQYF,TGTGCCAGCAGAGCTAGCGGGGAATACGAGCAGTACTTC
TRBJ2-1,few,TRBV29-1,NA,CSVATGPGGEQFF,TGCAGCGTCGCCACGGGGCCCGGGGGTGAGCAGTTCTTC
TRBJ1-2,few,TRBV7-9,NA,CASSLEREGGYTF,TGTGCCAGCAGCTTAGAGCGGGAGGGTGGCTACACCTTC
TRBJ2-4,once,TRBV9,NA,CASSPRQFSVAKNIQYF,TGTGCCAGCAGCCCGAGACAGTTCTCTGTAGCCAAAAACATTCAGTACTTC
TRBJ2-1,few,TRBV7-9,TRBD2,CASSLMAGENEQFF,TGTGCCAGCAGCTTAATGGCGGGAGAAAATGAGCAGTTCTTC
TRBJ2-2,few,TRBV18,NA,CASSPFPTANTGELFF,TGTGCCAGCTCACCATTCCCAACAGCTAACACCGGGGAGCTGTTTTTT
TRBJ1-2,once,TRBV7-9,NA,CASSLRSGNGYTF,TGTGCCAGCAGCTTAAGGTCAGGGAATGGCTACACCTTC
TRBJ1-5,NA,TRBV7-6,NA,CASSVRTNQPQHF,TGTGCCAGCAGCGTCCGGACAAATCAGCCCCAGCATTTT
TRBJ1-1,NA,TRBV30,NA,CAWSRILYKAFF,TGTGCCTGGAGTCGCATACTCTATAAAGCTTTCTTT
TRBJ2-5,NA,TRBV10-2,TRBD2,CASTPSGVGTQYF,TGCGCCAGCACCCCTAGCGGGGTAGGGACCCAGTACTTC
TRBJ2-1,NA,TRBV6-5,TRBD1,CASSYSPGQRYNEQFF,TGTGCCAGCAGTTACTCACCGGGACAGAGATACAATGAGCAGTTCTTC
TRBJ1-2,NA,TRBV7-8,TRBD1,CASDPGTGLYGYTF,TGTGCCAGCGACCCCGGGACAGGACTCTATGGCTACACCTTC
TRBJ1-2,NA,TRBV29-1,TRBD1,CSVGISRGLSYGYTF,TGCAGCGTTGGTATCTCCAGGGGGCTTTCCTATGGCTACACCTTC
TRBJ2-3,few,TRBV4-1,TRBD1,CASSQGNTGDSTDTQYF,TGCGCCAGCAGCCAAGGGAACACAGGGGACAGCACAGATACGCAGTATTTT
TRBJ2-1,NA,TRBV5-1,NA,CASNGPGGGNEQFF,TGCGCCAGCAACGGTCCGGGCGGAGGCAATGAGCAGTTCTTC
TRBJ2-1,once,TRBV14,NA,CASSQMQVSEQFF,TGTGCCAGCAGCCAAATGCAAGTTAGTGAGCAGTTCTTC
TRBJ2-7,NA,TRBV5-6,TRBD2,CASSLEGSGGFYEQYF,TGTGCCAGCAGCTTGGAGGGTAGCGGGGGATTTTACGAGCAGTACTTC
TRBJ1-5,NA,TRBV6-6,NA,CASSLQGSNQPQHF,TGTGCCAGCAGTTTACAGGGTAGCAATCAGCCCCAGCATTTT
TRBJ2-7,NA,TRBV30,NA,CAWSRDTGRQYF,TGTGCCTGGAGTCGTGATACAGGGCGGCAGTACTTC
TRBJ1-5,NA,TRBV30,TRBD1,CAWSDEEGPGGNQPQHF,TGTGCCTGGAGTGATGAAGAAGGGCCAGGGGGGAATCAGCCCCAGCATTTT
TRBJ2-3,few,TRBV5-5,TRBD2,CASSSREASTDTQYF,TGTGCCAGCAGCTCCCGGGAGGCTAGCACAGATACGCAGTATTTT
TRBJ2-7,NA,TRBV5-8,NA,CASSGPLEQYF,TGTGCCAGCAGCGGCCCTCTCGAGCAGTACTTC
TRBJ2-3,once,TRBV5-1,TRBD2,CASSFQLAGVTDTQYF,TGCGCCAGCAGCTTTCAACTAGCGGGAGTCACAGATACGCAGTATTTT
TRBJ2-3,NA,TRBV19,NA,CASMIRSGYTDTQYF,TGTGCCAGTATGATTCGGAGCGGCTACACAGATACGCAGTATTTT
TRBJ2-7,NA,TRBV6-1,NA,CASSEGTYYEQYF,TGTGCCAGCAGTGAAGGTACCTACTACGAGCAGTACTTC
TRBJ1-5,NA,TRBV30,TRBD1,CAVDRGSQPQHF,TGTGCTGTCGACAGGGGTAGTCAGCCCCAGCATTTT
TRBJ1-5,NA,TRBV6-4,TRBD1,CASSEGTEGNQPQHF,TGTGCCAGCAGTGAGGGGACAGAGGGTAATCAGCCCCAGCATTTT
TRBJ2-5,NA,TRBV7-7,TRBD2,CASSILPSGKETQYF,TGTGCCAGCAGCATACTCCCTAGCGGGAAGGAGACCCAGTACTTC
TRBJ1-4,NA,TRBV18,NA,CASSPAAGGEKLFF,TGTGCCAGCTCACCTGCGGCGGGGGGCGAAAAACTGTTTTTT
TRBJ2-1,once,TRBV6-1,TRBD2,CASSTLAGGFNEQFF,TGTGCCAGCAGCACGCTAGCGGGAGGGTTCAATGAGCAGTTCTTC
TRBJ2-7,NA,TRBV2,NA,CASSESLNYEQYF,TGTGCCAGCAGTGAGTCACTGAACTACGAGCAGTACTTC
TRBJ2-2,NA,TRBV30,TRBD2,CAWRRSGTTAGRSNTGELFF,TGTGCCTGGAGACGCTCCGGGACTACGGCCGGACGCTCGAACACCGGGGAGCTGTTTTTT
TRBJ1-1,few,TRBV5-1,TRBD1,CASSLATGEVAEAFF,TGCGCCAGCAGCTTGGCCACAGGGGAAGTGGCTGAAGCTTTCTTT
TRBJ1-4,few,TRBV30,NA,CAWSTGSVSEKLFF,TGTGCCTGGAGTACCGGGTCCGTTTCTGAAAAACTGTTTTTT
TRBJ1-2,NA,TRBV29-1,NA,CSVEGQDSSNYGYTF,TGCAGCGTTGAAGGCCAAGACAGTTCTAACTATGGCTACACCTTC
TRBJ1-5,once,TRBV5-7,NA,CATSRSNQPQHF,TGTGCCACCTCCCGGAGCAATCAGCCCCAGCATTTT
TRBJ2-7,NA,TRBV28,NA,CASINGDSYEQYF,TGTGCCAGCATCAACGGGGACTCCTACGAGCAGTACTTC
TRBJ2-3,NA,TRBV5-1,NA,CASNEGPTDTQYF,TGCGCCAGCAACGAGGGCCCCACAGATACGCAGTATTTT
TRBJ1-5,NA,TRBV7-2,TRBD1,CASSLAGQPNQPQHF,TGTGCCAGCAGCTTAGCGGGACAGCCCAATCAGCCCCAGCATTTT
TRBJ2-1,once,TRBV4-2,TRBD2,CASTEREGHVGEQFF,TGTGCCAGCACTGAGCGGGAGGGCCATGTGGGTGAGCAGTTCTTC
TRBJ2-1,NA,TRBV5-1,TRBD2,CASSLAGGDNEQFF,TGCGCCAGCAGCTTGGCGGGAGGAGACAATGAGCAGTTCTTC
TRBJ2-4,NA,TRBV15,NA,CATSTGGNIQYF,TGTGCCACCAGCACAGGGGGGAACATTCAGTACTTC
TRBJ1-5,NA,TRBV18,NA,CASSPPASGGNTPQHF,TGTGCCAGCTCACCACCCGCATCGGGGGGGAATACCCCCCAGCATTTT
TRBJ1-5,NA,TRBV28,NA,CASFGGAEYQPQHF,TGTGCCAGCTTCGGCGGGGCAGAATATCAGCCCCAGCATTTT
TRBJ2-7,NA,TRBV4-2,NA,CASSQADRSEGSYEQYF,TGTGCCAGCAGCCAGGCCGACCGAAGTGAGGGCTCCTACGAGCAGTACTTC
TRBJ1-4,NA,TRBV28,NA,CASSLGGLVNEKLFF,TGTGCCAGCAGTTTAGGAGGGTTGGTTAATGAAAAACTGTTTTTT
TRBJ1-6,NA,TRBV6-1,NA,CASTTDNSPLHF,TGTGCCAGCACTACGGATAATTCACCCCTCCACTTT
TRBJ1-1,NA,TRBV5-6,NA,CASSLAGGHPAFF,TGTGCCAGCAGCTTGGCCGGAGGTCATCCGGCTTTCTTT